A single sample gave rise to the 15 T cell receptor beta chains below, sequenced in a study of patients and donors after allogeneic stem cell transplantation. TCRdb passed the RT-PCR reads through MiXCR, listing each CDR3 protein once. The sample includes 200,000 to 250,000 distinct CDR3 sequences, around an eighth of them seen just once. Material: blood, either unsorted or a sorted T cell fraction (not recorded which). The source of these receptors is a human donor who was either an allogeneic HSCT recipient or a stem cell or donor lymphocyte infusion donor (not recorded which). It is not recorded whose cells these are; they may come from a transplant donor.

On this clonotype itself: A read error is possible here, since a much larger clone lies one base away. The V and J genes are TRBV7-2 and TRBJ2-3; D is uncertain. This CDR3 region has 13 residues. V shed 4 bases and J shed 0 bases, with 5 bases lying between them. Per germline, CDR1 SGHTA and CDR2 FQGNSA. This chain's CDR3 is CASSWSSTDTQYF. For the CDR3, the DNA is TGTGCCAGCAGCTGGTCTAGCACAGATACGCAGTATTTT.

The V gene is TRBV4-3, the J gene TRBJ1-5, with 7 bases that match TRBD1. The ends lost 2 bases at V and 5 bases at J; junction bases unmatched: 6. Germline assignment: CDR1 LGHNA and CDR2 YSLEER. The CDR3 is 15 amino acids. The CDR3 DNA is TGCGCCAGCAGCCAATCGGGACAGCCGGATCAGCCCCAGCATTTT. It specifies CASSQSGQPDQPQHF.

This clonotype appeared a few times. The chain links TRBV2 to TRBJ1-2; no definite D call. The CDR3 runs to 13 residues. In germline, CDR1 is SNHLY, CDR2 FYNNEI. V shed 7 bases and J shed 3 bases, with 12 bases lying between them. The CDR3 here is CASTAVGDYGYTF. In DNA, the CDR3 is TGTGCCAGCACCGCCGTGGGAGACTATGGCTACACCTTC.

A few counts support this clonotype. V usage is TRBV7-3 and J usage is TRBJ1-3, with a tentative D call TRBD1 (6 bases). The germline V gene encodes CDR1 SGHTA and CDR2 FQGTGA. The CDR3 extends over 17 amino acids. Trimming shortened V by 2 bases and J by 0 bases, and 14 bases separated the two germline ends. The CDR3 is CASSLSGGGLSGNTIYF. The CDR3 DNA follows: TGTGCCAGCAGCTTATCTGGGGGCGGCCTCTCTGGAAACACCATATATTTT.

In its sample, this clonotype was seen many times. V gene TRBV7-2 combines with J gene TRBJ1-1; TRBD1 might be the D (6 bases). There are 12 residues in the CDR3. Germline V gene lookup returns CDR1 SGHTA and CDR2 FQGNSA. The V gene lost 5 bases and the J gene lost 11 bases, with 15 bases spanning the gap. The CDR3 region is CASSHPQGAAFF. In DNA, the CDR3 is TGTGCCAGCAGCCACCCACAGGGTGCGGCTTTCTTT.

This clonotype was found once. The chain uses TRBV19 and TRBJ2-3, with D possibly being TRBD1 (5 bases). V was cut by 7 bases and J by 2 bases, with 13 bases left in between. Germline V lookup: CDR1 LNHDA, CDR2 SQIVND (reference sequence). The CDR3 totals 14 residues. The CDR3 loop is CASNLGLSTDTQYF. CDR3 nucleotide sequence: TGTGCCAGTAACCTGGGGCTTTCCACAGATACGCAGTATTTT.

CDR3 in DNA: TGTGCCTGGGAAACAGGGGGCTTTTTGGGCACTGAAGCTTTCTTT. Translating it yields CAWETGGFLGTEAFF. This chain connects TRBV30 to TRBJ1-1; 9 bases are shared with TRBD1. This CDR3 is built from 15 residues. Germline CDR1 GTSNPN, CDR2 SVGIG (reference sequence). Trimming took 5 bases from V and 4 from J; bases not matched to a gene: 11.

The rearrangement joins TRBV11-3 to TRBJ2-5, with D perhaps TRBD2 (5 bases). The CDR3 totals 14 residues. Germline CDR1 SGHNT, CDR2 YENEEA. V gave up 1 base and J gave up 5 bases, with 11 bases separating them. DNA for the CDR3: TGTGCCAGCAGCTTAGGGCGGGTTACGGAGACCCAGTACTTC. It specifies CASSLGRVTETQYF.

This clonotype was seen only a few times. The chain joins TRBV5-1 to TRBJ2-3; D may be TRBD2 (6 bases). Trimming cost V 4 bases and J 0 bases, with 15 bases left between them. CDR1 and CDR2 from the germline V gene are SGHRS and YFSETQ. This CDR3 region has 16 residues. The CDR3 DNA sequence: TGCGCCAGCAGCGAGCGGGCAGTGATTAGCACAGATACGCAGTATTTT. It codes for CASSERAVISTDTQYF.

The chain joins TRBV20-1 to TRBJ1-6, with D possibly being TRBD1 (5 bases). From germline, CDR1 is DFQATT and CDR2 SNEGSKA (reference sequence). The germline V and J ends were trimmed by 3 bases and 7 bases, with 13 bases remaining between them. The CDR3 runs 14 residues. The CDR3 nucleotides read TGCAGTGCTAGTGTGGGGCGTGAAAATTCACCCCTCCACTTT. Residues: CSASVGRENSPLHF.

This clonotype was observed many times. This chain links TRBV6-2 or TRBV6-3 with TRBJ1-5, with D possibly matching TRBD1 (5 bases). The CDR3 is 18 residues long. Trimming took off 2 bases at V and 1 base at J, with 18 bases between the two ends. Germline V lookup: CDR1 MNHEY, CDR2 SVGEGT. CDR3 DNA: TGTGCCAGCAGTTACGGGGGGGGGATTAATTGGAGCAATCAGCCCCAGCATTTT. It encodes CASSYGGGINWSNQPQHF.

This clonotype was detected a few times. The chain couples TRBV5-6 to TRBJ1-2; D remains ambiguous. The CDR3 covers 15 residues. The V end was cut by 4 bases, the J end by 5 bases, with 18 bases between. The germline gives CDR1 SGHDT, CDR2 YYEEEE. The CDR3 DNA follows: TGTGCCAGCAGCCCGATGGCTGGGTCCAATTATGGCTACACCTTC. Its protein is CASSPMAGSNYGYTF.

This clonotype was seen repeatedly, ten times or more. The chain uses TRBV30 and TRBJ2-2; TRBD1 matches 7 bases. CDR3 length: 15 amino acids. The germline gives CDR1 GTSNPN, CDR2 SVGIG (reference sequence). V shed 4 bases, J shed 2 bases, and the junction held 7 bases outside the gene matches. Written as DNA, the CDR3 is TGTGCCTGGAAAAGGGACAGCTTAAACACCGGGGAGCTGTTTTTT. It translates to CAWKRDSLNTGELFF.

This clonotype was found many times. DNA for the CDR3: TGCAGTGCTAGAGAAATGAGTTCCAATCAGCCCCAGCATTTT. Protein: CSAREMSSNQPQHF. This chain connects TRBV20-1 to TRBJ1-5, with D unclear. The V gene's germline CDR1 is DFQATT and CDR2 SNEGSKA (reference sequence). The ends were cut back, 0 bases at V and 3 bases at J, with 9 bases in the middle. The CDR3 consists of 14 residues.

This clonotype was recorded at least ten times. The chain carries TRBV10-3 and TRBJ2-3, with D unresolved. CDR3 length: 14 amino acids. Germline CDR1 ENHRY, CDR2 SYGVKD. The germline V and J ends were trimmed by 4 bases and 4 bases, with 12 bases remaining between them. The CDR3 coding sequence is TGTGCCATCAGTGGATCTCACGACCCAGATACGCAGTATTTT. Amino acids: CAISGSHDPDTQYF.